This TCR beta chain was captured by sequencing in a study of human T cells and chemical hapten exposure (dated by TCRdb to about 2021). Broadly, across the study: For sensitization, 2% DPC in acetone was applied to a roughly 2 cm by roughly 2 cm area of upper inner arm skin. Patients additionally received weekly therapeutic DPC doses to the scalp throughout the roughly 24-week study period. Patch testing on the upper back used Finn chambers containing 0.01% DPC, with scoring done after 6 days according to International Contact Dermatitis Research Group standards. Blood for TCR sequencing was provided by twenty-nine alopecia patients at one to four time points (pre-sensitization, 2, 6 and 24 weeks). The libraries were sequenced as a pool, and the TCR yield per sample differed mostly because of small variations in library volumes within the pool. Blood samples were taken from patients before sensitization (week 0) and at 2, 6 and about 24 weeks after DPC sensitization. Most of the patients in the cohort were female, and the cohort covered alopecia areata with under or over 50% scalp involvement, alopecia totalis and alopecia universalis. In alopecia patients, the study followed how the peripheral blood TCR repertoire changed in vivo over primary and secondary sensitization to diphenylcyclopropenone (DPC), a hapten.

The library was built by means of RACE. Sequencing instrument: NextSeq 500. During library preparation, unique molecular identifiers were attached to individual cDNA molecules so that TCRs could be counted quantitatively and reproducibly. Both TCR alpha and TCR beta chains were sequenced from each blood RNA sample. The authors' analysis ran thus. The median number of TCRs per sample was 95,638, ranging from roughly 20,000 to 690,600. V, J and CDR3 annotation of the TCR reads was carried out using the Decombinator software suite. Every sample was subsampled to the same number of TCRs (28,000) for the PS versus PT1 abundance plots. TCRs were defined as expanded if absent before sensitization and observed at least eight times at the 2-week time point. TCRdb passed the public sequencing reads through fastp at Q25 and MiXCR, retaining productive beta sequences. Identical CDR3 proteins give one entry, which carries the most common genes and DNA. What appears here as the V and J calls and clone size reflects TCRdb's work, not the paper's. The sample table contains about 350,000 distinct CDR3 sequences; only one count was recorded for roughly 6% of them. Less than 6.5% of the sample is in the top ten clones.

Deletion took 3 bases off V and 3 bases off J, with a span of 8 bases between the germline ends. CDR1 and CDR2 (KGHSH, LQKENI) derive from the germline V gene. The CDR3 numbers 13 residues from cysteine through phenylalanine. CDR3 DNA only is kept here, 39 bases in frame from base 1. The time point label, read with the paper, signifies: patch test 2, 6 weeks after DPC sensitization. The treatment or condition label for this specimen denotes: therapeutic diphenylcyclopropenone sensitization with weekly scalp DPC. At each patch-test visit, blood was drawn before the patch test was applied. Patients were considered eligible if aged 18 to 70, diagnosed with alopecia and deemed suitable for DPC therapy, and patients were excluded if pregnant. Total RNA was extracted from unfractionated whole blood that had been collected in Tempus Blood RNA tubes. At least ten counts were recorded for this clonotype. The antigen it recognizes is unknown. No base-level quality is on record; no much larger clone is a single base apart.

The investigation overall reported the following: Expanded TCRs formed significantly more large CDR3 similarity clusters than pre-sensitization or healthy control sets, consistent with antigen-driven responses. The number of TCRs above 1 in 1000 frequency did not change with DPC sensitization; there was no evidence of global repertoire structure alterations. All patients had alopecia, a presumed autoimmune disease, so their immune response might differ from that of healthy individuals. After repeated subsampling, changes were observed in the strength of the expansion versus patch-test correlation and in the threshold at which the correlation became significant. Patch test score was positively correlated with the number of PT1 expanded TCRs, with significance at thresholds 8, 16 and 32 but not at 4.

This sample comprised whole blood, obtained in connection with sensitization to the hapten diphenylcyclopropenone (DPC). The chain uses TRBV18 and TRBJ1-1; a weak D assignment points to TRBD1 (5 bases agree). This TCR was recovered from a woman in her late teens or twenties with alopecia areata. Some clones in this sample may be carry-over from other donors' samples. The nucleotide sequence is TGTGCCAGCTCACCCAGGGCGGACACTGAAGCTTTCTTT. This translates into CASSPRADTEAFF.